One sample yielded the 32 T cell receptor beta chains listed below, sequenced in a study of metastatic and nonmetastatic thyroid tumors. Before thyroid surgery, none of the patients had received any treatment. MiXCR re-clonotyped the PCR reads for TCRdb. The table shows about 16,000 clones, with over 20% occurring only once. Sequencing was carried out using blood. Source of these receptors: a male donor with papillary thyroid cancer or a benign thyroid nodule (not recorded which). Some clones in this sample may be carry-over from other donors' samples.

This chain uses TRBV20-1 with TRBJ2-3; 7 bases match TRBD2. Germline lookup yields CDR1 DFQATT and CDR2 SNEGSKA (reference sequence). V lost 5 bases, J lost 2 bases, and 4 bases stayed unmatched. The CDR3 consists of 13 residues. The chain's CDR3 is CSAPGLNTDTQYF. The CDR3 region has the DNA TGCAGTGCTCCGGGACTAAACACAGATACGCAGTATTTT.

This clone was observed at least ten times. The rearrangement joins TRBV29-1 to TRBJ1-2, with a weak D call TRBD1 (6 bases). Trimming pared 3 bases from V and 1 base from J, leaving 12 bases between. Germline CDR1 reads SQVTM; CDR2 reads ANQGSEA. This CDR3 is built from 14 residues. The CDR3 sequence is CSVDPGHHNYGYTF. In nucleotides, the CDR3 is TGCAGCGTTGATCCGGGACACCATAACTATGGCTACACCTTC.

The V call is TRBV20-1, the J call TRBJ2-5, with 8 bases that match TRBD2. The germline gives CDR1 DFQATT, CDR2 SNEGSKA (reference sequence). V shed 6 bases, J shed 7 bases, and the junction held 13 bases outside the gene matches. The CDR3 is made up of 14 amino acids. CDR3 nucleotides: TGCAGTGCCTCCACTAGCGGCCCCCCTGGGACCCAGTACTTC. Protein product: CSASTSGPPGTQYF.

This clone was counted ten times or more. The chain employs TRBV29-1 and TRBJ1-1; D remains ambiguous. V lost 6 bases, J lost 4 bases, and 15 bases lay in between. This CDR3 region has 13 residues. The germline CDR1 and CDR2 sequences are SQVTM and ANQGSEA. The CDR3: CSVDRVGGTEAFF. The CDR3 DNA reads TGCAGCGTCGATAGGGTTGGCGGCACTGAAGCTTTCTTT. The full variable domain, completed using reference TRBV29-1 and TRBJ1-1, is SAVISQKPSRDICQRGTSLTIQCQVDSQVTMMFWYRQQPGQSLTLIATANQGSEATYESGFVIDKFPISRPNLTFSTLTVSNMSPEDSSIYLCSVDRVGGTEAFFGQGTRLTVV.

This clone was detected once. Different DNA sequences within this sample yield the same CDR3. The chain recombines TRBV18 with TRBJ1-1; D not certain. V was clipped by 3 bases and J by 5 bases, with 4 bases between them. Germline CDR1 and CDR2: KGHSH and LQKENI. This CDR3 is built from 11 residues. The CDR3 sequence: CASSPGTEAFF. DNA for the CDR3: TGTGCCAGCTCACCCGGTACTGAAGCTTTCTTT.

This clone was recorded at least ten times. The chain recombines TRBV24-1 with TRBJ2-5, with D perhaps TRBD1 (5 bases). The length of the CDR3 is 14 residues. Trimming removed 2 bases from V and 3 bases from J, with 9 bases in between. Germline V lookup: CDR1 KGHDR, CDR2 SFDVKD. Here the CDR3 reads CATSDWGGEETQYF. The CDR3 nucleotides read TGTGCCACCAGTGATTGGGGCGGAGAAGAGACCCAGTACTTC.

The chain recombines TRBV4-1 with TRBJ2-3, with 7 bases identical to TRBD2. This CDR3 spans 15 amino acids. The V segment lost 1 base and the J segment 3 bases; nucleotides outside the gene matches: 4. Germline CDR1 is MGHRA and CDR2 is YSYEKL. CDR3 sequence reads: CASSQGPSGTDTQYF. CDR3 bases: TGCGCCAGCAGCCAAGGTCCTAGCGGAACAGATACGCAGTATTTT.

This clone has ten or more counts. CDR3 DNA: TGTGCCAGCAGTAACAGGGGGAGCACAGATACGCAGTATTTT. Protein sequence: CASSNRGSTDTQYF. This rearrangement joins TRBV6-4 to TRBJ2-3, with 8 bases fitting TRBD1. This CDR3 comprises 14 residues. With 5 bases clipped from V and 0 bases from J, the junction kept 1 base outside the gene matches. The germline CDR1 and CDR2 sequences are MRHNA and SNTAGT.

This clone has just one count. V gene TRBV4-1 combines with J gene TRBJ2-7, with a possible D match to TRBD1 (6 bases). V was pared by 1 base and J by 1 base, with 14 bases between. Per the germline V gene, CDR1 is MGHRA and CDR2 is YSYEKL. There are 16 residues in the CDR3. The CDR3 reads CASSQVPGEYSYEQYF. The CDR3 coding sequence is TGCGCCAGCAGCCAAGTCCCAGGGGAGTATTCCTACGAGCAGTACTTC.

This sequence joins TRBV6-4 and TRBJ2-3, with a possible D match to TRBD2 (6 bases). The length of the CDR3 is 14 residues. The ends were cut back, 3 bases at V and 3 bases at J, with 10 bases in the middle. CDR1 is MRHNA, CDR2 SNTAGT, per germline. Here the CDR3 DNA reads TGTGCCAGCAGTGAAACGGGAGTTACAGATACGCAGTATTTT. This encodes CASSETGVTDTQYF.

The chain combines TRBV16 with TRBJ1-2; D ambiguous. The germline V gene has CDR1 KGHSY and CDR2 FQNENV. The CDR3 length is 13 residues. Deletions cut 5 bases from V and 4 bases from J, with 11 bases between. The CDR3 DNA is TGTGCCAGCAGCGAGAGATCTGGCTATGGCTACACCTTC. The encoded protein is CASSERSGYGYTF.

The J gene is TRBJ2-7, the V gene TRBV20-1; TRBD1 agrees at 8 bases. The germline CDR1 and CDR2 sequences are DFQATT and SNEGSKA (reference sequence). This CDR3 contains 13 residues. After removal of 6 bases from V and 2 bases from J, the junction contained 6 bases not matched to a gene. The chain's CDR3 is CSAPDRVTYEQYF. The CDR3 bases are TGCAGTGCGCCGGACAGGGTTACCTACGAGCAGTACTTC.

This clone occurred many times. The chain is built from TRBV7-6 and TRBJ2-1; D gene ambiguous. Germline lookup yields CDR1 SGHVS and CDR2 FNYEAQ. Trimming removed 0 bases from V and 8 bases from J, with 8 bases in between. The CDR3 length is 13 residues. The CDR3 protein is CASSLANGDEQFF. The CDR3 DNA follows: TGTGCCAGCAGCTTAGCGAACGGTGATGAGCAGTTCTTC.

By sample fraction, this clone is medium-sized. CDR3 in amino acids: CAWIPGRAQTSEQYF. CDR3 in DNA: TGTGCCTGGATCCCGGGGAGGGCTCAGACCTCCGAGCAGTACTTC. This sequence joins TRBV30 and TRBJ2-7; 7 bases are a match to TRBD2. The CDR3 loop spans 15 amino acids. CDR1 is GTSNPN, CDR2 SVGIG, per germline (reference sequence). V shed 4 bases and J 6 bases; nucleotides not matched to a gene: 15.

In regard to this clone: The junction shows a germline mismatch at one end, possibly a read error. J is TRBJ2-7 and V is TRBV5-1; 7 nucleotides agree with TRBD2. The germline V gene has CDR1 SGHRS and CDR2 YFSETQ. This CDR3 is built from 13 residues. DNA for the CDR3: TGCGCCAGCACCGGGACTAACTCCTACGAGCGGTACTTC. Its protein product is CASTGTNSYERYF.

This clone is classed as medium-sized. CDR3 sequence reads: CASSLVEQYF. The DNA of the CDR3 is TGTGCCAGCAGTTTGGTCGAGCAGTACTTC. The rearrangement links TRBV28 to TRBJ2-7; D is unresolved. V lost 3 bases to trimming and J lost 6 bases, with 3 bases between them. The CDR3 has 10 residues. CDR1 and CDR2 (germline): MDHEN, SYDVKM.

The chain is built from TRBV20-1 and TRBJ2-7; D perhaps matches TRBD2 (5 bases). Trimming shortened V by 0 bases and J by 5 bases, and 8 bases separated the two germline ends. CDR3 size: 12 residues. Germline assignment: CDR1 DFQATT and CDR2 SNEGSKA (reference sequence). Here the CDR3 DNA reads TGCAGTGCTAGAGACGGACTCAACGAGCAGTACTTC. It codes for CSARDGLNEQYF.

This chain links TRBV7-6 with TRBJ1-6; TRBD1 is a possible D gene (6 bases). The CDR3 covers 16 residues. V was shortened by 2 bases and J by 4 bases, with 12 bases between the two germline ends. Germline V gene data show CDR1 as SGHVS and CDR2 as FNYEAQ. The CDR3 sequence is CASSLTGQGYNSPLHF. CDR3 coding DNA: TGTGCCAGCAGCTTAACAGGGCAAGGGTATAATTCACCCCTCCACTTT. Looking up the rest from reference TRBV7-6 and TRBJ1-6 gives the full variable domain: GAGVSQSPRYKVTKRGQDVALRCDPISGHVSLYWYRQALGQGPEFLTYFNYEAQQDKSGLPNDRFSAERPEGSISTLTIQRTEQRDSAMYRCASSLTGQGYNSPLHFGNGTRLTVT.

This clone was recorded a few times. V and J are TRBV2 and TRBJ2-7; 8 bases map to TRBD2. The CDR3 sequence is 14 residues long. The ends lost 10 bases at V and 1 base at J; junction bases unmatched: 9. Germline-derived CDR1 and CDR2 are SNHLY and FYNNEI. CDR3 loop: CATQISGESYEQYF. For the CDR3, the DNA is TGTGCCACTCAGATTAGCGGGGAATCCTACGAGCAGTACTTC.

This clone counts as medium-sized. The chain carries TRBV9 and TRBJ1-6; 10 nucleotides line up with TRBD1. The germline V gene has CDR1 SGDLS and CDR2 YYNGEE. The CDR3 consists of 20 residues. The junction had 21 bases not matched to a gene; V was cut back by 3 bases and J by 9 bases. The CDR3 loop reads CASSEGGGGTGAFTASPLHF. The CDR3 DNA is TGTGCCAGCAGCGAAGGGGGAGGCGGGACAGGGGCATTTACGGCTTCACCCCTCCACTTT.

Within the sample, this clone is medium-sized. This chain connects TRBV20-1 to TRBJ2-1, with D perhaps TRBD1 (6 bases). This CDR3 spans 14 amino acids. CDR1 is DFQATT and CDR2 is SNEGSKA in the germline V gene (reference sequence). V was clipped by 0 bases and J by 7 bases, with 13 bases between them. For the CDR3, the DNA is TGCAGTGCTAGAGATTGGCAGGGGACGAATGAGCAGTTCTTC. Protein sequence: CSARDWQGTNEQFF.

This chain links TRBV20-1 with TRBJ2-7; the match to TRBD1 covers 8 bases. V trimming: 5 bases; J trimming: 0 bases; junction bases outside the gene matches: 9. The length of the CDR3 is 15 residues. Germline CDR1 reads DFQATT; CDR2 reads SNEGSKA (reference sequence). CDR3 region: CSAVAIQGASYEQYF. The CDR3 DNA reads TGCAGTGCTGTAGCAATTCAGGGGGCCTCCTACGAGCAGTACTTC.

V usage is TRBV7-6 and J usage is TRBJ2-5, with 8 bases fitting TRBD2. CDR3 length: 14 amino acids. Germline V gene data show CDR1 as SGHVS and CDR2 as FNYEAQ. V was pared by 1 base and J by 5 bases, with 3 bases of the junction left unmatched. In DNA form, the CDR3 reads TGTGCCAGCAGCTTAGGGGTAGCGGGGGAGACCCAGTACTTC. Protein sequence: CASSLGVAGETQYF.

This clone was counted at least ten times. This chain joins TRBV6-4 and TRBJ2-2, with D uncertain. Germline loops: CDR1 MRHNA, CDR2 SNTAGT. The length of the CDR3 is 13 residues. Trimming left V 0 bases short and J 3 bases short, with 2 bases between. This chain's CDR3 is CASSDSDTGELFF. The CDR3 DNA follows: TGTGCCAGCAGTGACTCAGACACCGGGGAGCTGTTTTTT.

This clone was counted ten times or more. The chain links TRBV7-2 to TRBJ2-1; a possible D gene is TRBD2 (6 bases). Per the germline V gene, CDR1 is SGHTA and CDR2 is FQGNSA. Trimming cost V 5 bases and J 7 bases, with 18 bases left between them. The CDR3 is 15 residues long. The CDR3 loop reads CASSPGTLTGNEQFF. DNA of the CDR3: TGTGCCAGCAGCCCTGGGACTCTCACGGGGAATGAGCAGTTCTTC.

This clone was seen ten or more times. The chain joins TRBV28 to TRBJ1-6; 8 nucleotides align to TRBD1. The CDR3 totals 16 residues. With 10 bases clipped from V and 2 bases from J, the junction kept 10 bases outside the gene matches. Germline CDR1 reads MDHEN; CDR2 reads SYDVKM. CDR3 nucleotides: TGTGCCACGGGGACAGGAGAGATGACCTATAATTCACCCCTCCACTTT. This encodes CATGTGEMTYNSPLHF.

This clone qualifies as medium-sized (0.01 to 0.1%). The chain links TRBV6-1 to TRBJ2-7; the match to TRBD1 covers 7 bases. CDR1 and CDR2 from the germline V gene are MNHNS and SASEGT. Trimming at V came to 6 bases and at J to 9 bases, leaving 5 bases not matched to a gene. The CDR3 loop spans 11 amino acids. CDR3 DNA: TGTGCCAGCAGCACAGGGGCTAGGCAGTACTTC. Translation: CASSTGARQYF.

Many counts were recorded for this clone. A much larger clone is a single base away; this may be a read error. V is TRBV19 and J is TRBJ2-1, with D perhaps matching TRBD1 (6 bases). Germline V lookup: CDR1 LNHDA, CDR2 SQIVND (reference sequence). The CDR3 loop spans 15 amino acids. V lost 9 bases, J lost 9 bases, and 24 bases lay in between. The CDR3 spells CASLARGSPGTEQFF. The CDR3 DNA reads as TGTGCCAGCCTAGCAAGGGGGTCTCCGGGGACTGAGCAGTTCTTC.

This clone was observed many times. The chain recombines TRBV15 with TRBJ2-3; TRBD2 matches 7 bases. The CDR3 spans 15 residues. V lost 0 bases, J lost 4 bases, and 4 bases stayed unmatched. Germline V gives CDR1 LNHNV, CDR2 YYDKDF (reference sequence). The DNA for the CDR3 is TGTGCCACCAGCAGAGAGGCGGGAGTACCAGATACGCAGTATTTT. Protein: CATSREAGVPDTQYF.

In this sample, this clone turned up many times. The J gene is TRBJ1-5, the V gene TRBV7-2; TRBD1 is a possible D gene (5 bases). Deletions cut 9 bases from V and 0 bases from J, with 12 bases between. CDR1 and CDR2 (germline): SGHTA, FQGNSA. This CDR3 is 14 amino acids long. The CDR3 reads CASTRGPSNQPQHF. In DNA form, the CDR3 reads TGTGCCAGTACAAGGGGTCCTAGCAATCAGCCCCAGCATTTT.

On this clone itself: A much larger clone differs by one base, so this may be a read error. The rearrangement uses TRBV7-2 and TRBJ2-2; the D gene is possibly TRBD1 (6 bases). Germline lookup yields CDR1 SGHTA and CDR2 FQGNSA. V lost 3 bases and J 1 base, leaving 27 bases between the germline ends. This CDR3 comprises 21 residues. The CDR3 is CASSFIITAGLRGRNTGELFF. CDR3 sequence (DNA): TGTGCCAGCAGCTTTATTATCACGGCAGGTCTTAGGGGGAGGAACACCGGGGAGCTGTTTTTT.

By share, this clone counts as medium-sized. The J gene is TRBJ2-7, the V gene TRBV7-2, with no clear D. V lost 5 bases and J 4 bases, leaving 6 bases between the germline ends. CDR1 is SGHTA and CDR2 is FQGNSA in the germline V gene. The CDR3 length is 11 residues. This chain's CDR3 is CASSLRYEQYF. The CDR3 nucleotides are TGTGCCAGCAGCCTCAGATACGAGCAGTACTTC. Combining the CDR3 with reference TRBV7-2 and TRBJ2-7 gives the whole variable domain GAGVSQSPSNKVTEKGKDVELRCDPISGHTALYWYRQSLGQGLEFLIYFQGNSAPDKSGLPSDRFSAERTGGSVSTLTIQRTQQEDSAVYLCASSLRYEQYFGPGTRLTVT.